This T cell receptor (beta chain) was profiled in a study of Ad26.COV2.S vaccination and SARS-CoV-2 variants. Study at large: Once, or twice with 56 days between doses, Ad26.COV2.S was given intramuscularly.

In the case of this clone: Its cognate antigen is unknown.

Clones were read by immunoSEQ multiplex PCR, and TCRdb kept only the in-frame ones, dropping some. The data show about 400,000 clones, with around 91% seen just once and about 1.9% held by the top ten. The sample's treatment: over 15 received Ad26.COV2.S at low or high dose, single or two shots; roughly five received placebo; per-sample allocation not given. On day 63 after the first injection, vaccine and placebo recipients gave samples. The CDR3 runs to 13 residues. With 11 bases removed from V and 0 bases from J, the gap between germline ends came to 14 bases. CDR1 and CDR2 (germline): MNHNY, SVGAGI (reference sequence). General observations from the study: Recipients of either vaccine or placebo displayed similar breadth of non-spike TCRs.

The clonotype originates from a person between 18 and 65 years old who received the Ad26.COV2.S COVID-19 vaccine or a placebo. The chain links TRBV6-6 to TRBJ2-7; perhaps TRBD1 as D (6 bases). Sequencing was performed on peripheral blood, taken in a trial of Ad26.COV2.S vaccine versus placebo. The DNA for the CDR3 is TGTGCCGCACAGGGCGCCCTCTCCTACGAGCAGTACTTC. Translation: CAAQGALSYEQYF.